The rows below give T cell receptor beta chains drawn from one sample of a study of blood T cell repertoires in COVID-19. Method: immunoSEQ multiplex PCR; TCRdb's copy keeps in-frame clones and lacks some. The sample includes 100,000 to 150,000 clones, around 76% of them seen just once. Sequenced material: peripheral blood. These TCRs come from a man aged 60 to 75 with acute or convalescent COVID-19. Each CDR3 is given with its conserved first and last residue. The order of the fields is clone size, D gene, V gene, J gene, CDR3 DNA, CDR3 protein. D genes are given only for firm matches. Not all rows give a size; the values are once, few, many and, for expanded clones, a class.

clone_size: few
d_call: -
v_call: TRBV5-1
j_call: TRBJ2-1
cdr3_nt: TGCGCCAGCAGCTTGGAACAGCGGTCCTACAATGAGCAGTTCTTC
cdr3_aa: CASSLEQRSYNEQFF

clone_size: -
d_call: TRBD2
v_call: TRBV2
j_call: TRBJ2-3
cdr3_nt: TGTGCCAGCAGTGGGACTAGCGGGGGGGCCGATACGCAGTATTTT
cdr3_aa: CASSGTSGGADTQYF

clone_size: -
d_call: TRBD1
v_call: TRBV6-5
j_call: TRBJ1-6
cdr3_nt: TGTGCCAGCCAGTCCGACAGGGGCCAGAATTCACCCCTCCACTTT
cdr3_aa: CASQSDRGQNSPLHF

clone_size: -
d_call: TRBD2
v_call: TRBV27
j_call: TRBJ2-2
cdr3_nt: TGTGCCAGCAGTATCACTCCAGCGGGGGGCAACACCGGGGAGCTGTTTTTT
cdr3_aa: CASSITPAGGNTGELFF

clone_size: -
d_call: TRBD1
v_call: TRBV5-1
j_call: TRBJ1-2
cdr3_nt: TGCGCCAGCAGCTTGGCCCCGACAGGGGAGTATGGCTACACCTTC
cdr3_aa: CASSLAPTGEYGYTF

clone_size: -
d_call: TRBD1
v_call: TRBV6-5
j_call: TRBJ2-7
cdr3_nt: TGTGCCAGCAGACTCCGGGACAGGGTCCGCGAGCAGTACTTC
cdr3_aa: CASRLRDRVREQYF

clone_size: -
d_call: TRBD2
v_call: TRBV4-1
j_call: TRBJ2-2
cdr3_nt: TGCGCCAGCAGCCAAGAAGGAGCGGGGGGCACCGGGGAGCTGTTTTTT
cdr3_aa: CASSQEGAGGTGELFF

clone_size: -
d_call: TRBD2
v_call: TRBV5-1
j_call: TRBJ2-3
cdr3_nt: TGCGCCAGCAGCTTTGGGAGTAGCGGGAGCTCAGATACGCAGTATTTT
cdr3_aa: CASSFGSSGSSDTQYF

clone_size: -
d_call: TRBD1
v_call: TRBV30
j_call: TRBJ1-2
cdr3_nt: TGTGCCTGGACCCCAGGGGGTTATAACTATGGCTACACCTTC
cdr3_aa: CAWTPGGYNYGYTF

clone_size: -
d_call: -
v_call: TRBV27
j_call: TRBJ1-1
cdr3_nt: TGTGCCAGCAGTCGGCAGGAGAACACTGAAGCTTTCTTT
cdr3_aa: CASSRQENTEAFF

clone_size: -
d_call: -
v_call: TRBV5-8
j_call: TRBJ1-5
cdr3_nt: TGTGCCAGCAGCTTAGGAACGACACGGACAAATCAGCCCCAGCATTTT
cdr3_aa: CASSLGTTRTNQPQHF

clone_size: -
d_call: -
v_call: TRBV5-4
j_call: TRBJ2-3
cdr3_nt: TGTGCCAGCAGCGGGGGCGTCAACAGGGTCACAGATACGCAGTATTTT
cdr3_aa: CASSGGVNRVTDTQYF

clone_size: -
d_call: TRBD2
v_call: TRBV29-1
j_call: TRBJ2-3
cdr3_nt: TGCAGCGCCGCTCGTTGGGGGAGGGGTGCAGATACGCAGTATTTT
cdr3_aa: CSAARWGRGADTQYF

clone_size: -
d_call: -
v_call: TRBV5-1
j_call: TRBJ1-1
cdr3_nt: TGCGCCAGCAGCTTGTCAGGGGACACTGAAGCTTTCTTT
cdr3_aa: CASSLSGDTEAFF

clone_size: once
d_call: -
v_call: TRBV11-3
j_call: TRBJ2-7
cdr3_nt: TGTGCCAGCAGCCACGGTAATCCGGGGACCTACGAGCAGTACTTC
cdr3_aa: CASSHGNPGTYEQYF

clone_size: -
d_call: TRBD1
v_call: TRBV30
j_call: TRBJ1-5
cdr3_nt: TGTGCCTGGACGGACAGGGGAAATCAGCCCCAGCATTTT
cdr3_aa: CAWTDRGNQPQHF

clone_size: -
d_call: TRBD1
v_call: TRBV2
j_call: TRBJ2-7
cdr3_nt: TGTGCCAGCACAGGGGGCCGCCAGTTTGGGAACGAGCAGTACTTC
cdr3_aa: CASTGGRQFGNEQYF

clone_size: -
d_call: -
v_call: TRBV25-1
j_call: TRBJ1-6
cdr3_nt: TGTGCCAGCAGCGTTGGGGGCCCGAATTCACCCCTCCACTTT
cdr3_aa: CASSVGGPNSPLHF

clone_size: -
d_call: -
v_call: TRBV2
j_call: TRBJ1-1
cdr3_nt: TGTGCCAGCAGTGAATCAACAGGGCAGACTGAAGCTTTCTTT
cdr3_aa: CASSESTGQTEAFF

clone_size: -
d_call: -
v_call: TRBV28
j_call: TRBJ1-6
cdr3_nt: TGTGCCAGCAGTAACTACGGGGTTTATAATTCACCCCTCCACTTT
cdr3_aa: CASSNYGVYNSPLHF

clone_size: few
d_call: -
v_call: TRBV7-2
j_call: TRBJ1-1
cdr3_nt: TGTGCCAGCAGCCCAGCGATTCCCCGGGGCACTGAAGCTTTCTTT
cdr3_aa: CASSPAIPRGTEAFF

clone_size: -
d_call: -
v_call: TRBV29-1
j_call: TRBJ2-5
cdr3_nt: TGCAGCGTTGTCCTTCAAACCGGAGGAAAAGAGACCCAGTACTTC
cdr3_aa: CSVVLQTGGKETQYF

clone_size: -
d_call: -
v_call: TRBV19
j_call: TRBJ1-1
cdr3_nt: TGTGCCAGTAGTTCGACAGCCAACACTGAAGCTTTCTTT
cdr3_aa: CASSSTANTEAFF

clone_size: -
d_call: -
v_call: TRBV30
j_call: TRBJ1-2
cdr3_nt: TGTGCCTGCTCGGGGGGGTATGGCTACACCTTC
cdr3_aa: CACSGGYGYTF

clone_size: few
d_call: TRBD2
v_call: TRBV10-3
j_call: TRBJ2-1
cdr3_nt: TGTGCCATCAGTTTGGGACTAGCGGGTGATGAGCAGTTCTTC
cdr3_aa: CAISLGLAGDEQFF

clone_size: -
d_call: -
v_call: TRBV19
j_call: TRBJ1-1
cdr3_nt: TGTGCCAGTAGTGAGATTGCCAGGCTGAACACTGAAGCTTTCTTT
cdr3_aa: CASSEIARLNTEAFF

clone_size: -
d_call: TRBD2
v_call: TRBV27
j_call: TRBJ2-7
cdr3_nt: TGTGCCAGCAGTCGGCTAGCGGGAGGTACCTACGAGCAGTACTTC
cdr3_aa: CASSRLAGGTYEQYF

clone_size: -
d_call: TRBD1
v_call: TRBV7-2
j_call: TRBJ2-1
cdr3_nt: TGTGCCAGCAGCTTAGTCCAGACAGGGGGCCTGAATGAGCAGTTCTTC
cdr3_aa: CASSLVQTGGLNEQFF

clone_size: -
d_call: -
v_call: TRBV9
j_call: TRBJ2-7
cdr3_nt: TGTGCCAGCAGCCCAGGAGGTCTAGCTTACGAGCAGTACTTC
cdr3_aa: CASSPGGLAYEQYF

clone_size: few
d_call: TRBD1
v_call: TRBV19
j_call: TRBJ1-1
cdr3_nt: TGTGCCAGTAACCTACCCGGACAGGGAGGCACTGAAGCTTTCTTT
cdr3_aa: CASNLPGQGGTEAFF

clone_size: -
d_call: -
v_call: TRBV5-1
j_call: TRBJ2-7
cdr3_nt: TGCGCCAGCAGCCTAGGCCCCGGGGACTCCTACGAGCAGTACTTC
cdr3_aa: CASSLGPGDSYEQYF

clone_size: -
d_call: TRBD2
v_call: TRBV24-1
j_call: TRBJ2-1
cdr3_nt: TGTGCCACCAGTGACAACCCGACTAGCGGGATTTCCAATGAGCAGTTCTTC
cdr3_aa: CATSDNPTSGISNEQFF

clone_size: many
d_call: TRBD2
v_call: TRBV7-3
j_call: TRBJ2-3
cdr3_nt: TGTGCCAGCAGCCCCCCGGGGGGGAGAAGCACAGATACGCAGTATTTT
cdr3_aa: CASSPPGGRSTDTQYF

clone_size: once
d_call: TRBD2
v_call: TRBV3-1/TRBV3-2
j_call: TRBJ2-7
cdr3_nt: TGTGCCAGTACGACGTGGACTAGCGGGAGGAAAAACGAGCAGTACTTC
cdr3_aa: CASTTWTSGRKNEQYF

clone_size: -
d_call: TRBD2
v_call: TRBV3-1/TRBV3-2
j_call: TRBJ2-5
cdr3_nt: TGTGCCAGCAGCCAGGGGGGCAGACTAGCGGGAGCAGAGACCCAGTACTTC
cdr3_aa: CASSQGGRLAGAETQYF

clone_size: -
d_call: TRBD2
v_call: TRBV4-1
j_call: TRBJ2-2
cdr3_nt: TGCGCCAGCAGCCAAGATAGGGGGCTAGCGGGGGAGGGCGGGGAGCTGTTTTTT
cdr3_aa: CASSQDRGLAGEGGELFF

clone_size: -
d_call: TRBD1
v_call: TRBV2
j_call: TRBJ1-2
cdr3_nt: TGTGCCAGCAGAACTGGACAGGCGCGCCATGGCTACACCTTC
cdr3_aa: CASRTGQARHGYTF

clone_size: -
d_call: -
v_call: TRBV19
j_call: TRBJ2-7
cdr3_nt: TGTGCCAGTAGTACCCGGACAGATTCCTACGAGCAGTACTTC
cdr3_aa: CASSTRTDSYEQYF

clone_size: few
d_call: TRBD1
v_call: TRBV30
j_call: TRBJ1-2
cdr3_nt: TGTGCCTGGAGTCCGCTGGGACAGGATCATAACTATGGCTACACCTTC
cdr3_aa: CAWSPLGQDHNYGYTF

clone_size: once
d_call: -
v_call: TRBV11-2
j_call: TRBJ2-2
cdr3_nt: TGTGCCAGCAGTTGGACTCAGGGGGGCGGGACCGGGGAGCTGTTTTTT
cdr3_aa: CASSWTQGGGTGELFF

clone_size: -
d_call: -
v_call: TRBV6-5
j_call: TRBJ1-2
cdr3_nt: TGTGCCAGCAAACAAAGCCCGGGGAACTATGGCTACACCTTC
cdr3_aa: CASKQSPGNYGYTF

clone_size: -
d_call: TRBD1
v_call: TRBV5-6
j_call: TRBJ1-4
cdr3_nt: TGTGCCAGCAGCTTTCGACAGGGGGCCCTGTTTTTT
cdr3_aa: CASSFRQGALFF

clone_size: -
d_call: -
v_call: TRBV10-1
j_call: TRBJ1-1
cdr3_nt: TGCGCCACCTCGCGGGGCATGAACACTGAAGCTTTCTTT
cdr3_aa: CATSRGMNTEAFF

clone_size: -
d_call: -
v_call: TRBV6-5
j_call: TRBJ2-3
cdr3_nt: TGTGCCAGCCCTCGTTCGGGGACTAGCACAGATACGCAGTATTTT
cdr3_aa: CASPRSGTSTDTQYF

clone_size: -
d_call: -
v_call: TRBV27
j_call: TRBJ1-2
cdr3_nt: TGTGCCAGCAGGCCGGCGGGGGGCGCAGACTATGGCTACACCTTC
cdr3_aa: CASRPAGGADYGYTF